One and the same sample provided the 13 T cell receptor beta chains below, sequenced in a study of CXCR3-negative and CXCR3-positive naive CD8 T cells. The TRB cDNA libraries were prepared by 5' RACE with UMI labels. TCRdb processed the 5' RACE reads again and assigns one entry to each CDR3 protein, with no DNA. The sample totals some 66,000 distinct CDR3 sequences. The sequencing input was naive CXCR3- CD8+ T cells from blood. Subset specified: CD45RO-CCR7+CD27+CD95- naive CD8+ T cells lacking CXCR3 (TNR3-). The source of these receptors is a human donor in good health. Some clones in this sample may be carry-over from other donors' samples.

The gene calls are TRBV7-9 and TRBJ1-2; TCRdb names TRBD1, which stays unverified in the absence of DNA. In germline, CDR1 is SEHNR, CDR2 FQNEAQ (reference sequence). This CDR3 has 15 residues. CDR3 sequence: CASSTQDRGQGGYTF.

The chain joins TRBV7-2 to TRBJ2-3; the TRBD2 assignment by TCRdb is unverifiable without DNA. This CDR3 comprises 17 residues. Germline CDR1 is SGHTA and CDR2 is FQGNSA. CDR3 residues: CASSLGLAGGRTDTQYF.

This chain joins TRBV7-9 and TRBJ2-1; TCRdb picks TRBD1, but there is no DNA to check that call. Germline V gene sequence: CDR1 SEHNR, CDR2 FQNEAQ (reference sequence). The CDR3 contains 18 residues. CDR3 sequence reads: CASSLAAAGARNDNEQFF. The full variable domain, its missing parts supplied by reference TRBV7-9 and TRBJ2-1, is DTGVSQNPRHKITKRGQNVTFRCDPISEHNRLYWYRQTLGQGPEFLTYFQNEAQLEKSRLLSDRFSAERPKGSFSTLEIQRTEQGDSAMYLCASSLAAAGARNDNEQFFGPGTRLTVL.

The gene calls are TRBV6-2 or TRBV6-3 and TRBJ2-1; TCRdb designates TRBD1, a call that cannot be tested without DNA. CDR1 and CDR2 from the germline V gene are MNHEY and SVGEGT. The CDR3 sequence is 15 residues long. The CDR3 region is CASRSQGATDNEQFF.

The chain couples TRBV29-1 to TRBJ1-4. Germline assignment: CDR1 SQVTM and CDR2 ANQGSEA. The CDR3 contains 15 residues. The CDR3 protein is CSVEDLQGSNEKLFF.

The CDR3 loop reads CASSITTRGAEKLFF. This rearrangement joins TRBV14 to TRBJ1-4; TCRdb outputs TRBD1, but without DNA this stays unchecked. Germline V gene sequence: CDR1 SGHDN, CDR2 FVKESK. This CDR3 is built from 15 residues.

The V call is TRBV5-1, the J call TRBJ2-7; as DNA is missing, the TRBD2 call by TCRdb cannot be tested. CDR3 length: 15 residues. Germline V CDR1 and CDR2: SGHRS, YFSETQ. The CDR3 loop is CASSAGLAGRYEQYF.

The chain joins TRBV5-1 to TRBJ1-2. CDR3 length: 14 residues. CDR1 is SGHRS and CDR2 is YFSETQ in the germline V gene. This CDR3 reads CASSLGRLNYGYTF.

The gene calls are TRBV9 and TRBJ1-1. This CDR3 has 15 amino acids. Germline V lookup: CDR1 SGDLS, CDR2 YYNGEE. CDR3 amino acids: CASSVGWSEGTEAFF.

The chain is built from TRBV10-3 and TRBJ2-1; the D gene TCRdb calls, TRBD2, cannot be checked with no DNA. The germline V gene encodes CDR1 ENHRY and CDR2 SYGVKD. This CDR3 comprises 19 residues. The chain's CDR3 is CAISQGPGTSGISYNEQFF.

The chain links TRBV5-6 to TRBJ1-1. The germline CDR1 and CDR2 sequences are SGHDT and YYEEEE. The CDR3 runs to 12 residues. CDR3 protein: CASSLFGAEAFF.

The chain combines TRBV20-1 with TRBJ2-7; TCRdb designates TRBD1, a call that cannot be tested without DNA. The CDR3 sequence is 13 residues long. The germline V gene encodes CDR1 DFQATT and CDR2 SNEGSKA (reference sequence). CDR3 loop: CSAREGGYYEQYF.

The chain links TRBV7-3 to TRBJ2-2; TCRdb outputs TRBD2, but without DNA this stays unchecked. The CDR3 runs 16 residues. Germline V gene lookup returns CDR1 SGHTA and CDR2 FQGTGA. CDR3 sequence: CASSLIAGDGTGELFF.